This TCR beta chain was sequenced during a study of T and B cells in COVID-19 patients. On the study more broadly: Comorbidities linked to unfavorable COVID-19 outcome were present in about 90% of the roughly 20 active-infection patients. Study-level results: Active COVID-19 showed highly clonal TRB repertoires; recovery showed diversity and richness above healthy donors. In COVID-19 patients, T cell receptor beta variable and joining gene use was reportedly strongly skewed. The recovered cohort had under 3,000 exclusive TCR clusters, including around 34 low generation probability clusters.

From blood, about 240-500 ng of genomic DNA served as TRB template. The trim removed 5 bases at V and 15 bases at J, leaving 14 bases unmatched. Germline lookup yields CDR1 MNHEY and CDR2 SMNVEV (reference sequence). This CDR3 is 14 amino acids long. TRB rearrangements were amplified by multiplex PCR with BIOMED2 TRB-A/B primers. TCRdb re-called the multiplex PCR reads through MiXCR, storing one row per CDR3 protein. This sample has 15,000 to 20,000 distinct CDR3 sequences, with approximately 37% found just once. Remarks on this clonotype: The antigen is undetermined.

The sequencing input was blood. The sequence was collected from a human donor with active COVID-19. V is TRBV27 and J is TRBJ1-5, with TRBD1 matching 9 bases. The CDR3 nucleotides read TGTGCCAGCAGTCCAGGGACAGGGAGTTGGGGGTTGCATTTT. This encodes CASSPGTGSWGLHF.